This T cell receptor (beta chain) came from a study of blood T cell repertoires in COVID-19. For the study at large: Material from acute and convalescent COVID-19 was sourced from the United States, Italy and Spain.

Residents of over 20 US areas, aged about 18 to 89 years, made up the participants. Germline V gene sequence: CDR1 LNHDA, CDR2 SQIVND (reference sequence). The CDR3 has 16 amino acids. Trimming removed 3 bases from V and 4 bases from J, with 16 bases in between. Some clones are missing from TCRdb's copy, which holds only in-frame ones; the method was immunoSEQ multiplex PCR. The sample holds 100,000 to 150,000 clones, around 80% seen once. The TCR comes from a man aged 35-49 years with acute COVID-19. This chain links TRBV19 with TRBJ1-5; tentative D call: TRBD1 (6 bases). Sequencing used PBMCs or T cells enriched from blood (not recorded which). This CDR3 reads CASSIGGYRENQPQHF. CDR3 nucleotide sequence: TGTGCCAGTAGTATTGGGGGCTACAGGGAAAATCAGCCCCAGCATTTT. Filled out from reference TRBV19 and TRBJ1-5, the complete variable domain reads DGGITQSPKYLFRKEGQNVTLSCEQNLNHDAMYWYRQDPGQGLRLIYYSQIVNDFQKGDIAEGYSVSREKKESFPLTVTSAQKNPTAFYLCASSIGGYRENQPQHFGDGTRLSIL.